The 11 T cell receptor beta chains given below trace back to one sample, sequenced in a study of T-cell memory formation after mild COVID-19. TCRdb independently ran MiXCR on the 5' RACE reads; one entry per CDR3 protein. The profile covers about 400,000 distinct CDR3 sequences, with 20% to 25% appearing a single time and approximately 14% taken by the ten largest. Input material: PBMCs or a T cell subset sorted from them (not recorded which). Source of these receptors: an adult woman who had mild COVID-19 (a few samples of this study predate the infection). Cell type and time point are not known.

The genes are TRBV7-6 and TRBJ2-7; 9 nucleotides line up with TRBD1. Germline V gene data show CDR1 as SGHVS and CDR2 as FNYEAQ. CDR3 length: 14 residues. The V and J ends lost 5 bases and 3 bases, in that order; junction bases with no gene match: 5. The CDR3 is CASSNRDRDYEQYF. The CDR3 DNA reads as TGTGCCAGCAGCAACCGGGACAGGGACTACGAGCAGTACTTC.

This clonotype was detected once. This chain links TRBV20-1 with TRBJ2-7; D is perhaps TRBD2 (6 bases). Germline values: CDR1 DFQATT, CDR2 SNEGSKA (reference sequence). The CDR3 loop spans 13 amino acids. Trimming took off 7 bases at V and 1 base at J, with 14 bases between the two ends. CDR3 nucleotides: TGCAGTGTCCTTTCGGGGGTGTCCTACGAGCAGTACTTC. It is translated as CSVLSGVSYEQYF.

The chain joins TRBV5-1 to TRBJ2-1; the D gene is possibly TRBD1 (6 bases). Per the germline V gene, CDR1 is SGHRS and CDR2 is YFSETQ. Trimming shortened V by 0 bases and J by 0 bases, and 10 bases separated the two germline ends. The CDR3 has 16 amino acids. CDR3 loop: CASSLAGTRSYNEQFF. The CDR3, as DNA: TGCGCCAGCAGCTTGGCGGGGACACGCTCCTACAATGAGCAGTTCTTC. The whole variable domain, filled in from reference TRBV5-1 and TRBJ2-1, reads KAGVTQTPRYLIKTRGQQVTLSCSPISGHRSVSWYQQTPGQGLQFLFEYFSETQRNKGNFPGRFSGRQFSNSRSEMNVSTLELGDSALYLCASSLAGTRSYNEQFFGPGTRLTVL.

This chain joins TRBV15 and TRBJ1-1, with D unresolved. V was pared by 0 bases and J by 2 bases, with 10 bases between. The CDR3 is made up of 15 amino acids. Germline-derived CDR1 and CDR2 are LNHNV and YYDKDF (reference sequence). CDR3 protein: CATSRDRWTNTEAFF. CDR3 DNA: TGTGCCACCAGCAGAGATCGTTGGACCAACACTGAAGCTTTCTTT.

This clonotype occurred a few times. The chain couples TRBV12-3 or TRBV12-4 to TRBJ1-1; D is perhaps TRBD1 (6 bases). This CDR3 has 14 amino acids. The ends were cut back, 7 bases at V and 1 base at J, with 13 bases in the middle. The DNA of the CDR3 is TGTGCCAGCAAAACCGACAGGAGGAACACTGAAGCTTTCTTT. This sequence encodes CASKTDRRNTEAFF.

There are a few counts of this clonotype. The chain carries TRBV20-1 and TRBJ2-7, with D possibly TRBD1 on 6 matching bases. The CDR3 has 13 amino acids. V shed 0 bases and J shed 3 bases, with 9 bases lying between them. Germline V lookup: CDR1 DFQATT, CDR2 SNEGSKA (reference sequence). CDR3 amino acids: CSAREQGVYEQYF. CDR3 in DNA: TGCAGTGCTAGAGAACAGGGTGTCTACGAGCAGTACTTC.

This clonotype has only a few counts. The V and J genes are TRBV29-1 and TRBJ2-7; tentative D call: TRBD1 (5 bases). Trimming took off 1 base at V and 3 bases at J, with 10 bases between the two ends. Germline V gene sequence: CDR1 SQVTM, CDR2 ANQGSEA. The CDR3 sequence is 13 residues long. CDR3 in amino acids: CSVEGQNHYEQYF. The CDR3 DNA is TGCAGCGTTGAAGGACAGAACCACTACGAGCAGTACTTC.

This chain joins TRBV6-5 and TRBJ2-2; 9 bases are a match to TRBD2. Trimming removed 2 bases from V and 3 bases from J; junction bases left unmatched: 1. Germline V gene sequence: CDR1 MNHEY, CDR2 SVGAGI. The CDR3 length is 15 residues. CDR3 in amino acids: CASSYGLAYTGELFF. For the CDR3, the DNA is TGTGCCAGCAGTTACGGACTAGCGTACACCGGGGAGCTGTTTTTT.

The table lists this clonotype with a few counts. The gene calls are TRBV21-1 and TRBJ2-3; the table names TRBD1, a call not compared with the DNA. TRBV21-1 is marked as a pseudogene. This CDR3 contains 20 residues. CDR3 protein: CASSRCCRGLQRRRTDTQYF. CDR3 bases: TGTGCCAGCAGCCGCTGCTGCCGGGGGCTGCAACGGCGGCGCACAGATACGCAGTATTTT.

V and J are TRBV5-1 and TRBJ1-1, with D perhaps matching TRBD1 (6 bases). V was clipped by 1 base and J by 6 bases, with 16 bases between them. This CDR3 has 15 residues. The germline gives CDR1 SGHRS, CDR2 YFSETQ. CDR3 in amino acids: CASSLSFSGDPEAFF. CDR3 in DNA: TGCGCCAGCAGCTTGAGCTTCTCAGGGGATCCTGAAGCTTTCTTT.

This clonotype occurred a few times. This chain connects TRBV11-2 to TRBJ1-2; D gene uncertain. The CDR3 loop spans 15 amino acids. Germline lookup yields CDR1 SGHAT and CDR2 FQNNGV. Deletions cut 4 bases from V and 0 bases from J, with 12 bases between. The CDR3 spells CASSSISQPNYGYTF. In DNA form, the CDR3 reads TGTGCCAGCAGCTCGATATCCCAGCCTAACTATGGCTACACCTTC.